These T cell receptor beta chains were read from a single sample in a study of cytomegalovirus exposure and HLA in healthy donors. Repertoires were generated with immunoSEQ multiplex PCR, while TCRdb's copy carries only in-frame clones and drops some. The sample yields some 130,000 clones, more than 70% seen once. The sample taken for sequencing was PBMCs. These receptors were obtained from a man aged 30 to 45 in good health and CMV-seronegative. CDR3s include the opening cysteine and the closing phenylalanine or tryptophan. The order of the fields is V gene, D gene, clone size, J gene, CDR3 protein, CDR3 DNA. A D gene is named only where the DNA matches it firmly. Not every row has a clone size; where given, it reads once, few, many or a size class.

V: TRBV20-1; D: -; size: -; J: TRBJ1-1; CDR3: CSARESVEAFF; DNA: TGCAGTGCTAGAGAATCGGTTGAAGCTTTCTTT
V: TRBV19; D: -; size: once; J: TRBJ2-3; CDR3: CASSTQGGTDTQYF; DNA: TGTGCCAGTAGTACTCAAGGGGGCACAGATACGCAGTATTTT
V: TRBV2; D: TRBD2; size: once; J: TRBJ2-1; CDR3: CASSARLASYNEQFF; DNA: TGTGCCAGCAGTGCAAGACTAGCCTCCTACAATGAGCAGTTCTTC
V: TRBV11-2; D: -; size: -; J: TRBJ1-1; CDR3: CASSLGVVGGLTFF; DNA: TGTGCCAGCAGCTTAGGGGTTGTGGGGGGGCTAACTTTCTTT
V: TRBV7-2; D: TRBD2; size: -; J: TRBJ2-5; CDR3: CASSPAWEGETQYF; DNA: TGTGCCAGCAGTCCTGCCTGGGAGGGGGAGACCCAGTACTTC
V: TRBV7-8; D: -; size: -; J: TRBJ2-7; CDR3: CASSWGGRYLYEQYF; DNA: TGTGCCAGCAGCTGGGGAGGCCGTTATCTCTACGAGCAGTACTTC
V: TRBV11-3; D: TRBD2; size: once; J: TRBJ2-1; CDR3: CASSPGGAGTYNEQFF; DNA: TGTGCCAGCAGCCCGGGGGGAGCGGGGACCTACAATGAGCAGTTCTTC
V: TRBV11-3; D: TRBD2; size: once; J: TRBJ2-1; CDR3: CASKAGGSDNEQFF; DNA: TGTGCCAGCAAAGCGGGAGGGAGCGACAATGAGCAGTTCTTC
V: TRBV11-2; D: -; size: -; J: TRBJ1-4; CDR3: CASSLVGADLGGKLFF; DNA: TGTGCCAGCAGCTTAGTAGGAGCGGATCTAGGGGGAAAACTGTTTTTT
V: TRBV30; D: -; size: -; J: TRBJ1-1; CDR3: CAWSVQITEAFF; DNA: TGTGCCTGGAGTGTACAGATCACTGAAGCTTTCTTT
V: TRBV19; D: -; size: once; J: TRBJ2-7; CDR3: CASSTLDGSGEQYF; DNA: TGTGCCAGTAGTACGTTGGACGGGAGCGGGGAGCAGTACTTC
V: TRBV27; D: -; size: few; J: TRBJ1-1; CDR3: CASSPLSRFTEAFF; DNA: TGTGCCAGCAGCCCTCTCTCCAGGTTCACTGAAGCTTTCTTT
V: TRBV5-1; D: -; size: -; J: TRBJ1-4; CDR3: CASSEGHKTFNEKLFF; DNA: TGCGCCAGCAGCGAGGGACATAAAACCTTTAATGAAAAACTGTTTTTT
V: TRBV27; D: -; size: few; J: TRBJ2-1; CDR3: CASRQVMANNEQFF; DNA: TGTGCCAGCAGACAGGTTATGGCCAACAATGAGCAGTTCTTC
V: TRBV6-4; D: TRBD1; size: -; J: TRBJ2-6; CDR3: CASSGTGSGANVLTF; DNA: TGTGCCAGCAGTGGGACAGGGTCTGGGGCCAACGTCCTGACTTTC
V: TRBV2; D: TRBD2; size: -; J: TRBJ2-3; CDR3: CASSPSGRAIDF; DNA: TGTGCCAGCAGCCCTAGCGGGAGGGCCATAGATTTT
V: TRBV4-1; D: TRBD1; size: few; J: TRBJ2-7; CDR3: CASSRHDRGGYEQYF; DNA: TGCGCCAGCAGCCGGCATGACAGGGGAGGCTACGAGCAGTACTTC
V: TRBV9; D: TRBD2; size: -; J: TRBJ2-3; CDR3: CASSLGLAGGSTDTQYF; DNA: TGTGCCAGCAGTCTCGGACTAGCGGGAGGTAGCACAGATACGCAGTATTTT
V: TRBV5-1; D: TRBD2; size: -; J: TRBJ2-7; CDR3: CASSYGLAGYEQYF; DNA: TGCGCCAGCAGCTACGGACTAGCGGGCTACGAGCAGTACTTC
V: TRBV19; D: -; size: -; J: TRBJ1-3; CDR3: CASIHRPGYSGNTIYF; DNA: TGTGCCAGTATTCATCGTCCGGGATACTCTGGAAACACCATATATTTT
V: TRBV2; D: TRBD1; size: -; J: TRBJ2-2; CDR3: CAEGQEVPGELFF; DNA: TGTGCCGAGGGACAGGAAGTGCCCGGGGAGCTGTTTTTT
V: TRBV28; D: -; size: -; J: TRBJ1-1; CDR3: CASNPVWNTEAFF; DNA: TGTGCCAGTAATCCCGTTTGGAACACTGAAGCTTTCTTT
V: TRBV10-3; D: TRBD2; size: once; J: TRBJ2-3; CDR3: CAISGSLAGGWDTQYF; DNA: TGTGCCATCAGTGGTTCCCTAGCGGGAGGATGGGATACGCAGTATTTT
V: TRBV10-2; D: TRBD1; size: -; J: TRBJ1-1; CDR3: CASSYRGTEAFF; DNA: TGCGCCAGCAGTTACAGGGGAACTGAAGCTTTCTTT
V: TRBV15; D: -; size: once; J: TRBJ2-4; CDR3: CATSSDGNIQYF; DNA: TGTGCCACCAGCAGCGACGGGAACATTCAGTACTTC
V: TRBV15; D: -; size: -; J: TRBJ1-2; CDR3: CATSRDQGPSHGYTF; DNA: TGTGCCACCAGCAGGGACCAGGGGCCGTCACATGGCTACACCTTC
V: TRBV28; D: -; size: once; J: TRBJ1-1; CDR3: CASNRFRTEAFF; DNA: TGTGCCAGCAATCGTTTCAGGACTGAAGCTTTCTTT
V: TRBV9; D: -; size: -; J: TRBJ1-1; CDR3: CASSVEGLAGRAFF; DNA: TGTGCCAGCAGCGTAGAGGGGTTGGCAGGGCGGGCTTTCTTT
V: TRBV7-9; D: TRBD1; size: -; J: TRBJ1-2; CDR3: CASSGQDYGYTF; DNA: TGTGCCAGCAGTGGACAGGACTATGGCTACACCTTC
V: TRBV5-1; D: -; size: few; J: TRBJ2-7; CDR3: CASSGGYEQYF; DNA: TGCGCCAGCAGCGGCGGATACGAGCAGTACTTC
V: TRBV13; D: -; size: -; J: TRBJ2-7; CDR3: CASSLMGQGYEQYF; DNA: TGTGCCAGCAGCCTCATGGGTCAGGGATACGAGCAGTACTTC
V: TRBV10-1; D: TRBD1; size: -; J: TRBJ2-7; CDR3: CASSEQGAYEQYF; DNA: TGCGCCAGCAGTGAACAGGGGGCGTACGAGCAGTACTTC
V: TRBV30; D: TRBD2; size: -; J: TRBJ2-1; CDR3: CAWGGTSGAYNEQFF; DNA: TGTGCCTGGGGGGGGACTAGCGGGGCCTACAATGAGCAGTTCTTC
V: TRBV19; D: TRBD1; size: -; J: TRBJ1-1; CDR3: CASSSRGQGNTEAFF; DNA: TGTGCCAGTAGTTCACGGGGACAGGGGAACACTGAAGCTTTCTTT
V: TRBV5-8; D: TRBD1; size: -; J: TRBJ2-3; CDR3: CASSGTPGQVDNTQYF; DNA: TGTGCCAGCAGCGGAACCCCTGGACAGGTAGATAATACGCAGTATTTT
V: TRBV2; D: TRBD2; size: -; J: TRBJ2-1; CDR3: CASIPSGNYNEQFF; DNA: TGTGCCAGCATCCCTAGCGGGAACTACAATGAGCAGTTCTTC
V: TRBV19; D: -; size: -; J: TRBJ2-1; CDR3: CASSIWRDSSYNEQFF; DNA: TGTGCCAGTAGTATTTGGCGGGACAGCTCCTACAATGAGCAGTTCTTC
V: TRBV19; D: -; size: -; J: TRBJ2-2; CDR3: CATRTGTLNTGELFF; DNA: TGTGCCACGAGAACCGGGACTTTAAACACCGGGGAGCTGTTTTTT
V: TRBV2; D: -; size: few; J: TRBJ2-7; CDR3: CASKQQGSYEQYF; DNA: TGTGCCAGCAAGCAACAGGGATCTTACGAGCAGTACTTC
V: TRBV7-9; D: TRBD2; size: once; J: TRBJ2-5; CDR3: CASSFSSGQETQYF; DNA: TGTGCCAGCAGCTTCTCTAGCGGACAAGAGACCCAGTACTTC
V: TRBV5-1; D: TRBD1; size: -; J: TRBJ1-2; CDR3: CASSPGQGAGNYGYTF; DNA: TGCGCCAGCAGCCCGGGACAGGGGGCGGGTAACTATGGCTACACCTTC
V: TRBV5-6; D: -; size: -; J: TRBJ2-7; CDR3: CASGRGQGPYEQYF; DNA: TGTGCCAGCGGCCGTGGTCAGGGCCCCTACGAGCAGTACTTC
V: TRBV5-1; D: TRBD1; size: few; J: TRBJ1-1; CDR3: CASSLSGGKAEAFF; DNA: TGCGCCAGCAGCTTGTCAGGGGGCAAGGCTGAAGCTTTCTTT
V: TRBV7-8; D: -; size: few; J: TRBJ2-7; CDR3: CASSLPGYEQYF; DNA: TGTGCCAGCAGCTTACCGGGGTACGAGCAGTACTTC
V: TRBV10-1; D: TRBD2; size: few; J: TRBJ2-2; CDR3: CASTSSSGATNTGELFF; DNA: TGCGCCAGCACAAGTAGTAGCGGGGCTACGAACACCGGGGAGCTGTTTTTT
V: TRBV27; D: -; size: -; J: TRBJ1-3; CDR3: CASSRTTSGNTIYF; DNA: TGTGCCAGCAGCCGCACAACCTCTGGAAACACCATATATTTT
V: TRBV15; D: TRBD1; size: -; J: TRBJ1-1; CDR3: CATSRGVRQGSTEAFF; DNA: TGTGCCACCAGCAGAGGGGTTCGACAGGGGAGCACTGAAGCTTTCTTT
V: TRBV29-1; D: TRBD1; size: -; J: TRBJ1-2; CDR3: CSAQGSDYGYTF; DNA: TGCAGCGCACAGGGGTCTGACTATGGCTACACCTTC
V: TRBV4-2; D: TRBD2; size: few; J: TRBJ2-4; CDR3: CASSETSGQNIQYF; DNA: TGTGCCAGCAGCGAGACTAGCGGTCAAAACATTCAGTACTTC
V: TRBV10-3; D: -; size: -; J: TRBJ2-7; CDR3: CAISSQGRAHEQYF; DNA: TGTGCCATCAGTTCCCAGGGTCGTGCCCACGAGCAGTACTTC
V: TRBV10-3; D: TRBD2; size: -; J: TRBJ2-3; CDR3: CAISLSSGRTTDTQYF; DNA: TGTGCCATCAGCTTATCGAGCGGGAGGACCACAGATACGCAGTATTTT
V: TRBV18; D: TRBD2; size: few; J: TRBJ2-1; CDR3: CASTTSANLHNEQFF; DNA: TGTGCCAGCACGACTAGCGCAAACCTCCACAATGAGCAGTTCTTC
V: TRBV28; D: -; size: few; J: TRBJ1-2; CDR3: CASSLRVSNYGYTF; DNA: TGTGCCAGCAGTTTGCGGGTATCTAACTATGGCTACACCTTC